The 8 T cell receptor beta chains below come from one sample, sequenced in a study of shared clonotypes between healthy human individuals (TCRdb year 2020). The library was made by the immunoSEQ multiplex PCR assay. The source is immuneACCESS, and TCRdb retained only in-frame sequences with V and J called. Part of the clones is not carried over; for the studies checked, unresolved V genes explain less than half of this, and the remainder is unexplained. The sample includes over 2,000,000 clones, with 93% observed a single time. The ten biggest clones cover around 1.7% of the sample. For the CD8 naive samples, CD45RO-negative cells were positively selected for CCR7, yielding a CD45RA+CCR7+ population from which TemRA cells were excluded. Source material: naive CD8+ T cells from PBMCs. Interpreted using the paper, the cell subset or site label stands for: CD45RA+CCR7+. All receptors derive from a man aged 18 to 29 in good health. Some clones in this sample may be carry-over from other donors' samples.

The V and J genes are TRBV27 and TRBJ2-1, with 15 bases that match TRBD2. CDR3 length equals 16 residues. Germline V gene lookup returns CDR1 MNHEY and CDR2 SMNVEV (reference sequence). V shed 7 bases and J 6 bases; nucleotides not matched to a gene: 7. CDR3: CASIGGLAGGPNEQFF. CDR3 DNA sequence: TGTGCCAGCATTGGGGGACTAGCGGGAGGCCCCAATGAGCAGTTCTTC.

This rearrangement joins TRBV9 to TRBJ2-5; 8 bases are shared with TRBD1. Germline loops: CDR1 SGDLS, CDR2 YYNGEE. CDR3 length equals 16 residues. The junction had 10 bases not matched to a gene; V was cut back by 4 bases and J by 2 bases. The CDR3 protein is CASSPESGGRQETQYF. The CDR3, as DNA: TGTGCCAGCAGCCCGGAGTCAGGGGGCCGGCAAGAGACCCAGTACTTC.

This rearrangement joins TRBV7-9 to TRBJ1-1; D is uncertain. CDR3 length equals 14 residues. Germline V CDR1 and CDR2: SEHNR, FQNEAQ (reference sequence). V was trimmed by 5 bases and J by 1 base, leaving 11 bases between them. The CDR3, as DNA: TGTGCCAGCAGCCCGAGTGACGGGAACACTGAAGCTTTCTTT. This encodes CASSPSDGNTEAFF.

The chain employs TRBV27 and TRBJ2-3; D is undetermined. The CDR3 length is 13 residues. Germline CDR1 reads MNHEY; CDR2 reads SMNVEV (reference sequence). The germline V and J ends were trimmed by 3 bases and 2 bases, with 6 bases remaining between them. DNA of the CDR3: TGTGCCAGCAGTTTCCAGACCACAGATACGCAGTATTTT. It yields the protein CASSFQTTDTQYF.

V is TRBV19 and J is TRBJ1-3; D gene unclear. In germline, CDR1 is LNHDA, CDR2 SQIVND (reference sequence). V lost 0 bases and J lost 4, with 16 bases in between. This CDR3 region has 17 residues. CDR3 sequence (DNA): TGTGCCAGTAGTATAGATCTGGAGGTCTCGCGGGGAAACACCATATATTTT. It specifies CASSIDLEVSRGNTIYF. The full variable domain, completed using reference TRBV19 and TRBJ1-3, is DGGITQSPKYLFRKEGQNVTLSCEQNLNHDAMYWYRQDPGQGLRLIYYSQIVNDFQKGDIAEGYSVSREKKESFPLTVTSAQKNPTAFYLCASSIDLEVSRGNTIYFGEGSWLTVV.

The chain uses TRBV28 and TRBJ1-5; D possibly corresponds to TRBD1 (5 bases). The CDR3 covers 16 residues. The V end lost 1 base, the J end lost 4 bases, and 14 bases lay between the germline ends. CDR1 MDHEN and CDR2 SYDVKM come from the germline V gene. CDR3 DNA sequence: TGTGCCAGCAGTTTATTTGGCAGGGAAGGAAATCAGCCCCAGCATTTT. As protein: CASSLFGREGNQPQHF.

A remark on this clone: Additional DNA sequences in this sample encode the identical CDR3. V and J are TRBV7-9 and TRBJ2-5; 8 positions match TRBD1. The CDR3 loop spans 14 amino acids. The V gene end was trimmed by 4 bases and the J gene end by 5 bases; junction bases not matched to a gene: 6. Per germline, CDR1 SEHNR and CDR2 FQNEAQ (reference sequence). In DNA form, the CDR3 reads TGTGCCAGCAGCTCCACAGGGGGAAGGGAGACCCAGTACTTC. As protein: CASSSTGGRETQYF.

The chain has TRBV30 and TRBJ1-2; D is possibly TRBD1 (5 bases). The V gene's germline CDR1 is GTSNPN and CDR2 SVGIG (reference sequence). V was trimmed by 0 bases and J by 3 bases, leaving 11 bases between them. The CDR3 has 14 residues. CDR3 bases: TGTGCCTGGAGTGTAGGCTGGGGGTACTATGGCTACACCTTC. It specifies CAWSVGWGYYGYTF.